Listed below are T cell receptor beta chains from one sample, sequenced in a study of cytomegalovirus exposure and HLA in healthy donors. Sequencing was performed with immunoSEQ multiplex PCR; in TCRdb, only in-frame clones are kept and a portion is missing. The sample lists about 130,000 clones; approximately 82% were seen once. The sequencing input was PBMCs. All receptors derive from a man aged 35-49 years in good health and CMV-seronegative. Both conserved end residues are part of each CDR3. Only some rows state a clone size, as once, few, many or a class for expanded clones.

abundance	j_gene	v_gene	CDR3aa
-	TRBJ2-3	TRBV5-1	CASSSAGATDTQYF
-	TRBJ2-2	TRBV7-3	CATSPGTSGGAATGELFF
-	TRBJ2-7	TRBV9	CASSPGGIGYEQYF
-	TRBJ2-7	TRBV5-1	CASSLGPRRWEQYF
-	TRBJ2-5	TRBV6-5	CASSLGGREETQYF
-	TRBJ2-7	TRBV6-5	CASPPIVTYEQYF
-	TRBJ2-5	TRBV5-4	CASSLEANSLETQYF
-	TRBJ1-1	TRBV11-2	CASSLGAGGYVNTEAFF
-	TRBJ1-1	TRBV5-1	CASSFGGSEAFF
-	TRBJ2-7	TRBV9	CASSPSTGVNEQYF
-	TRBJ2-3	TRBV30	CAWSVGGGGDTQYF
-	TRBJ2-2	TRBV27	CASSPGTVGELFF
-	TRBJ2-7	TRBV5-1	CASRDTSGTFYEQYF
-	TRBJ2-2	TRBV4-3	CASSLTSGGAGELFF
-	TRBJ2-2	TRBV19	CASRAGRGNTGELFF
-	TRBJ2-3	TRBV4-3	CASSQLGGDTQYF
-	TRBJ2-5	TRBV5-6	CASSLGGTGGQETQYF
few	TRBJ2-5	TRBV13	CASSLEAGETQYF
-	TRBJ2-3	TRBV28	CASSRDRYTDTQYF
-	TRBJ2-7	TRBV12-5	CASGLEPGYEQYF
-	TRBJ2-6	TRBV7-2	CASSFTTGANVLTF
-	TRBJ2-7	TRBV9	CASSKLAGGPEQYF
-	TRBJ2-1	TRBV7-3	CASSWGGRNEQFF
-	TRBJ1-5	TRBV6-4	CASSAAHNQPQHF
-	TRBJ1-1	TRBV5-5	CASSPMGGANTEAFF
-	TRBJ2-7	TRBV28	CASSLWGTVAYEQYF
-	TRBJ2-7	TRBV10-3	CAISEDRGLGYEQYF
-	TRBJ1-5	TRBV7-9	CASSLTAGFRRYSNQPQHF
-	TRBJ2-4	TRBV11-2	CASSFSGTGENIQYF
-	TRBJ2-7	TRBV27	CASSYAAREYF
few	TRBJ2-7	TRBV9	CASSEAGKSYEQYF
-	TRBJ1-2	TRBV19	CASSIGPGGYTF